A single sample is the source of the 8 T cell receptor beta chains below, sequenced in a study of long-term antiretroviral therapy in people with HIV. Survey-level resolution applied to immunoSEQ assay v3.0. Assay used: immunoSEQ multiplex PCR; TCRdb lists only in-frame clones, some missing. The sample consists of some 16,000 clones, just over 90% of them appearing once. Here the sequenced sample was unsorted PBMCs, taken 0.6 years after starting antiretroviral therapy. The receptors here all came from a middle-aged woman with HIV.

This clone was observed once. This chain joins TRBV19 and TRBJ1-6; TRBD1 matches 7 bases. Germline lookup yields CDR1 LNHDA and CDR2 SQIVND (reference sequence). This CDR3 spans 14 amino acids. V trimming: 8 bases; J trimming: 1 base; junction bases outside the gene matches: 2. CDR3 residues: CASVQGSYNSPLHF. The CDR3 DNA is TGTGCCAGTGTACAGGGGTCCTATAATTCACCCCTCCACTTT. The entire variable domain, with the rest obtained from reference TRBV19 and TRBJ1-6, is as follows: DGGITQSPKYLFRKEGQNVTLSCEQNLNHDAMYWYRQDPGQGLRLIYYSQIVNDFQKGDIAEGYSVSREKKESFPLTVTSAQKNPTAFYLCASVQGSYNSPLHFGNGTRLTVT.

The chain joins TRBV5-1 to TRBJ1-2, with D unclear. CDR3 length: 14 amino acids. V was pared by 4 bases and J by 4 bases, with 14 bases between. The germline gives CDR1 SGHRS, CDR2 YFSETQ. The CDR3 region has the DNA TGCGCCAGCAGCCCAAGGACGGAATCCTATGGCTACACCTTC. This gives the protein CASSPRTESYGYTF.

The chain combines TRBV29-1 with TRBJ2-2, with D hard to call. Germline V gene data show CDR1 as SQVTM and CDR2 as ANQGSEA. The CDR3 runs to 12 residues. V lost 4 bases to trimming and J lost 1 base, with 4 bases between them. The CDR3 protein is CSVGRNTGELFF. For the CDR3, the DNA is TGCAGCGTTGGACGGAACACCGGGGAGCTGTTTTTT.

This clone was detected once. CDR3 loop: CASSPRLYREGIGDTQYF. The CDR3 nucleotides read TGTGCCAGCTCACCACGGTTGTACAGGGAGGGTATCGGAGATACGCAGTATTTT. This chain joins TRBV18 and TRBJ2-3; D is possibly TRBD2 (7 bases). V lost 1 base to trimming and J lost 5 bases, with 22 bases between them. CDR3 length equals 18 residues. Looked up from germline, CDR1 is KGHSH and CDR2 is LQKENI.

DNA for the CDR3: TGTGCCAGCAGCTTAGGGGCTGACAATGAGCAGTTCTTC. This codes for CASSLGADNEQFF. V gene TRBV7-9 combines with J gene TRBJ2-1, with unresolved D. The CDR3 consists of 13 residues. CDR1 SEHNR and CDR2 FQNEAQ come from the germline V gene (reference sequence). Trimming shortened V by 1 base and J by 5 bases, and 6 bases separated the two germline ends.

In this sample, this clone turned up once. The V call is TRBV19, the J call TRBJ1-5; the D is unclear. V was pared by 6 bases and J by 1 base, with 13 bases between. This CDR3 contains 15 residues. Germline V gene sequence: CDR1 LNHDA, CDR2 SQIVND (reference sequence). The CDR3, as DNA: TGTGCCAGTAGGTCTAATCCGGGCAGCAATCAGCCCCAGCATTTT. Protein sequence: CASRSNPGSNQPQHF.

V is TRBV7-2 and J is TRBJ2-4; D is ambiguous. Per the germline V gene, CDR1 is SGHTA and CDR2 is FQGNSA. V was cut by 5 bases and J by 4 bases, with 12 bases left in between. This CDR3 is 14 amino acids long. The CDR3: CASSTPGTKNIQYF. In DNA, the CDR3 is TGTGCCAGCAGCACCCCGGGCACAAAAAACATTCAGTACTTC. The entire variable domain, with the rest obtained from reference TRBV7-2 and TRBJ2-4, is as follows: GAGVSQSPSNKVTEKGKDVELRCDPISGHTALYWYRQSLGQGLEFLIYFQGNSAPDKSGLPSDRFSAERTGGSVSTLTIQRTQQEDSAVYLCASSTPGTKNIQYFGAGTRLSVL.

The chain joins TRBV5-1 to TRBJ1-2, with D unresolved. From germline, CDR1 is SGHRS and CDR2 YFSETQ. The CDR3 spans 13 residues. Trimming cost V 6 bases and J 2 bases, with 11 bases left between them. The CDR3 sequence: CASTGEENYGYTF. The CDR3 region has the DNA TGCGCCAGCACTGGGGAGGAAAACTATGGCTACACCTTC.